Listed here are 20 T cell receptor beta chains from one sample, sequenced in a study of T cells in localized non-small cell lung cancer. The assay was immunoSEQ multiplex PCR, and TCRdb's table has in-frame clones only and misses some. The table records some 15,000 clones, around 80% of them present only once. The starting material was peripheral blood, obtained before any cancer treatment. These receptors were taken from an older male donor with stage I lung adenocarcinoma.

The rearrangement uses TRBV7-9 and TRBJ2-7, with 7 nucleotides matching TRBD1. The germline gives CDR1 SEHNR, CDR2 FQNEAQ (reference sequence). V gave up 2 bases and J gave up 2 bases; unmatched junction bases: 3. The CDR3 has 14 amino acids. CDR3 sequence reads: CASSLKGAPYEQYF. Here the CDR3 DNA reads TGTGCCAGCAGCTTAAAGGGGGCCCCCTACGAGCAGTACTTC.

The genes are TRBV11-3 and TRBJ2-2; D is uncertain. V was pared by 2 bases and J by 6 bases, with 4 bases between. The CDR3 loop spans 12 amino acids. The V gene's germline CDR1 is SGHNT and CDR2 YENEEA. CDR3 sequence reads: CASSLRSGELFF. DNA of the CDR3: TGTGCCAGCAGCTTACGATCCGGGGAGCTGTTTTTT.

The chain is built from TRBV6-5 and TRBJ1-1; 9 bases match TRBD1. The CDR3 is 15 residues long. The junction had 5 bases not matched to a gene; V was cut back by 3 bases and J by 3 bases. The V gene's germline CDR1 is MNHEY and CDR2 SVGAGI. CDR3 loop: CASSYAGTGYTEAFF. For the CDR3, the DNA is TGTGCCAGCAGTTATGCCGGGACAGGGTACACTGAAGCTTTCTTT.

The chain uses TRBV18 and TRBJ1-2, with D possibly matching TRBD1 (5 bases). This CDR3 spans 14 amino acids. The germline gives CDR1 KGHSH, CDR2 LQKENI. With 4 bases removed from V and 1 base from J, the gap between germline ends came to 10 bases. The CDR3 DNA sequence: TGTGCCAGCTCACGGGGCGCTAATAACTATGGCTACACCTTC. Translating it yields CASSRGANNYGYTF.

This clone was seen only once. The chain couples TRBV9 to TRBJ2-3; 8 nucleotides align to TRBD2. From germline, CDR1 is SGDLS and CDR2 YYNGEE. The CDR3 extends over 16 amino acids. Trimming at V came to 4 bases and at J to 0 bases, leaving 7 bases not matched to a gene. The chain's CDR3 is CASSPRSGASTDTQYF. In DNA, the CDR3 is TGTGCCAGCAGCCCCCGTAGCGGGGCTAGCACAGATACGCAGTATTTT.

CDR3 DNA sequence: TGTGCCAGCAGGATAGGGGGTATCACTGAAGCTTTCTTT. Protein: CASRIGGITEAFF. V and J are TRBV6-5 and TRBJ1-1; perhaps TRBD1 as D (6 bases). Trimming removed 6 bases at V and 4 bases at J, with 12 bases between. CDR1 is MNHEY, CDR2 SVGAGI, per germline. CDR3 length: 13 residues.

The chain carries TRBV4-1 and TRBJ2-7; D gene unclear. CDR1 is MGHRA and CDR2 is YSYEKL in the germline V gene. Trimming cost V 6 bases and J 6 bases, with 18 bases left between them. This CDR3 is 14 amino acids long. The CDR3: CASSKMTFPGEQYF. The CDR3 DNA sequence: TGCGCCAGCAGTAAAATGACGTTCCCAGGCGAGCAGTACTTC.

The chain recombines TRBV9 with TRBJ2-5; D is possibly TRBD1 (5 bases). The CDR3 has 15 residues. CDR1 SGDLS and CDR2 YYNGEE come from the germline V gene. Trimming cost V 4 bases and J 2 bases, with 15 bases left between them. This CDR3 reads CASSQTSPGQETQYF. In DNA, the CDR3 is TGTGCCAGCAGCCAGACCAGTCCAGGGCAAGAGACCCAGTACTTC.

The V call is TRBV7-9, the J call TRBJ2-7; D is perhaps TRBD1 (6 bases). Germline values: CDR1 SEHNR, CDR2 FQNEAQ (reference sequence). V dropped 5 bases and J dropped 4 bases, with 15 bases sitting between them. This CDR3 region has 14 residues. CDR3 loop: CASSPGQSRYEQYF. The CDR3 DNA sequence: TGTGCCAGCAGCCCCGGACAGTCGCGGTACGAGCAGTACTTC.

This clone was observed a handful of times. CDR3 sequence (DNA): TGCAGCGTTGCAGGGGGGGCCGCAACTAATGAAAAACTGTTTTTT. As protein: CSVAGGAATNEKLFF. The gene calls are TRBV29-1 and TRBJ1-4, with TRBD1 identical over 7 bases. Looked up from germline, CDR1 is SQVTM and CDR2 is ANQGSEA. J gave up 0 bases and V 4 bases, and 5 bases lay outside the gene matches. This CDR3 has 15 residues.

V and J are TRBV7-2 and TRBJ1-5; possible D gene TRBD1, 5 bases. This CDR3 contains 12 residues. V lost 2 bases, J lost 10 bases, and 9 bases lay in between. Germline V gene sequence: CDR1 SGHTA, CDR2 FQGNSA. CDR3 protein: CASSLIGDPQHF. CDR3 nucleotides: TGTGCCAGCAGCTTAATAGGGGATCCCCAGCATTTT.

Within the sample, this clone is medium-sized. The J gene is TRBJ1-5, the V gene TRBV27; D is uncertain. Germline V gene sequence: CDR1 MNHEY, CDR2 SMNVEV (reference sequence). Trimming took off 5 bases at V and 2 bases at J, with 16 bases between the two ends. CDR3 length: 16 residues. The CDR3 here is CASSPRARSGNQPQHF. CDR3 sequence (DNA): TGTGCCAGCAGTCCCCGAGCGAGGTCAGGCAATCAGCCCCAGCATTTT.

The rearrangement uses TRBV18 and TRBJ1-5; D possibly corresponds to TRBD1 (6 bases). Looked up from germline, CDR1 is KGHSH and CDR2 is LQKENI. The CDR3 extends over 13 amino acids. Trimming took off 5 bases at V and 6 bases at J, with 11 bases between the two ends. The CDR3 loop reads CASSTTGLQPQHF. Written as DNA, the CDR3 is TGTGCCAGCTCAACAACAGGGCTTCAGCCCCAGCATTTT.

In its sample, this clone was seen once. The CDR3 DNA follows: TGTGCCAGCAGCCCCGACAGGGGGAGTTACGAGCAGTACTTC. Translating gives CASSPDRGSYEQYF. V and J are TRBV2 and TRBJ2-7, with 9 nucleotides matching TRBD1. V was clipped by 6 bases and J by 4 bases; unmatched bases: 7. The CDR3 sequence is 14 residues long. The germline CDR1 and CDR2 sequences are SNHLY and FYNNEI. Full variable domain (missing parts from reference TRBV2 and TRBJ2-7): EPEVTQTPSHQVTQMGQEVILRCVPISNHLYFYWYRQILGQKVEFLVSFYNNEISEKSEIFDDQFSVERPDGSNFTLKIRSTKLEDSAMYFCASSPDRGSYEQYFGPGTRLTVT.

V and J are TRBV11-2 and TRBJ1-2; 7 nucleotides align to TRBD1. Germline V gives CDR1 SGHAT, CDR2 FQNNGV. V was clipped by 1 base and J by 1 base; unmatched bases: 3. This CDR3 contains 15 residues. CDR3 nucleotides: TGTGCCAGCAGCTTAGTTCAGGGGGGTAACTATGGCTACACCTTC. It is translated as CASSLVQGGNYGYTF.

In this sample, this clone turned up once. The genes are TRBV30 and TRBJ2-7; 12 bases fit TRBD2. The V gene end was trimmed by 3 bases and the J gene end by 2 bases; junction bases not matched to a gene: 2. This CDR3 has 14 residues. The germline CDR1 and CDR2 sequences are GTSNPN and SVGIG (reference sequence). For the CDR3, the DNA is TGTGCCTGGAGGAGACTAGCGGGGGCCTACGAGCAGTACTTC. Translation gives CAWRRLAGAYEQYF.

This chain links TRBV30 with TRBJ1-5; no firm D call. Trimming removed 5 bases at V and 4 bases at J, with 9 bases between. This CDR3 is 12 amino acids long. Germline V gene sequence: CDR1 GTSNPN, CDR2 SVGIG (reference sequence). Here the CDR3 reads CAWEGPNQPQHF. CDR3 coding DNA: TGTGCCTGGGAAGGCCCTAATCAGCCCCAGCATTTT.

The chain employs TRBV7-9 and TRBJ1-1, with D perhaps matching TRBD1 (5 bases). V lost 6 bases and J 6 bases, leaving 14 bases between the germline ends. The CDR3 sequence is 13 residues long. Per germline, CDR1 SEHNR and CDR2 FQNEAQ (reference sequence). CDR3 in amino acids: CASRRRGEPEAFF. CDR3 DNA sequence: TGTGCCAGCAGACGACGGGGGGAGCCTGAAGCTTTCTTT. Supplemented by reference TRBV7-9 and TRBJ1-1, the full variable domain reads DTGVSQNPRHKITKRGQNVTFRCDPISEHNRLYWYRQTLGQGPEFLTYFQNEAQLEKSRLLSDRFSAERPKGSFSTLEIQRTEQGDSAMYLCASRRRGEPEAFFGQGTRLTVV.

This chain links TRBV6-5 with TRBJ2-7; TRBD2 aligns across 7 bases. Germline V lookup: CDR1 MNHEY, CDR2 SVGAGI. The CDR3 totals 14 residues. J gave up 4 bases and V 2 bases, and 5 bases lay outside the gene matches. The CDR3 DNA is TGTGCCAGCAGTTACAACGGGGGGACTTACGAGCAGTACTTC. Amino acids: CASSYNGGTYEQYF.

This clone came up once. The chain joins TRBV2 to TRBJ1-4, with D perhaps TRBD1 (5 bases). Germline V gives CDR1 SNHLY, CDR2 FYNNEI. The germline V and J ends were trimmed by 5 bases and 5 bases, with 9 bases remaining between them. The CDR3 sequence is 13 residues long. CDR3: CASSSWDNEKLFF. As DNA, the CDR3 is TGTGCCAGCAGTTCTTGGGACAATGAAAAACTGTTTTTT.